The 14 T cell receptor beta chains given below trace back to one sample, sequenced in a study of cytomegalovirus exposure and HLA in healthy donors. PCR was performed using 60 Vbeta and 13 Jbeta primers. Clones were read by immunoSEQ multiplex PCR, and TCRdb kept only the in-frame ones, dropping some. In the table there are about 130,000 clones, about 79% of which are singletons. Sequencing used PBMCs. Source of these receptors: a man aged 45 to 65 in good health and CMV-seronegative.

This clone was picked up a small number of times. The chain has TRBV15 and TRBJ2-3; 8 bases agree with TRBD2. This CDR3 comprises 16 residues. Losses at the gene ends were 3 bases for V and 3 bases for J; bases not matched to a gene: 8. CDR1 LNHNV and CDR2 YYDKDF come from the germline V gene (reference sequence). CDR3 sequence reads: CATSRVSGVGTDTQYF. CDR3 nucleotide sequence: TGTGCCACCAGCAGGGTTAGCGGGGTGGGTACAGATACGCAGTATTTT.

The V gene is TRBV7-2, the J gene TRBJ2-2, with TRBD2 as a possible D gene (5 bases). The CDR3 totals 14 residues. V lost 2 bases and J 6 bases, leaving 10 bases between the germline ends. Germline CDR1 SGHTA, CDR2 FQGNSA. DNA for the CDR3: TGTGCCAGCAGCTTACTTTGGGGAGCCGGGGAGCTGTTTTTT. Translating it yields CASSLLWGAGELFF.

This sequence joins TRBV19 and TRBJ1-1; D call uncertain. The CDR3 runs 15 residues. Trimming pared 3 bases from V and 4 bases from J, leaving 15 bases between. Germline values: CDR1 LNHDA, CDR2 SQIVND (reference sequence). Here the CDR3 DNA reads TGTGCCAGTAGTATCTCACAGAGAGGGAGCACTGAAGCTTTCTTT. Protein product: CASSISQRGSTEAFF.

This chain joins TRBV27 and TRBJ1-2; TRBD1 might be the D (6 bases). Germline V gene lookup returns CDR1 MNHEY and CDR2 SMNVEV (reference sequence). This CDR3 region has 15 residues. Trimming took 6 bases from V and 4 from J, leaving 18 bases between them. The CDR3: CASRALPDSGYGYTF. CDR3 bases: TGTGCCAGCAGAGCCCTTCCGGACAGTGGCTATGGCTACACCTTC.

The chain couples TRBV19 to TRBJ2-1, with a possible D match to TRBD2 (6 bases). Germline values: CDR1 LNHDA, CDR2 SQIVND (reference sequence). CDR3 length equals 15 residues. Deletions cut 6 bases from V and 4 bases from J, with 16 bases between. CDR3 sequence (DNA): TGTGCCAGTAGACCGGAGGGGCGGGGATACAATGAGCAGTTCTTC. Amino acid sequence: CASRPEGRGYNEQFF.

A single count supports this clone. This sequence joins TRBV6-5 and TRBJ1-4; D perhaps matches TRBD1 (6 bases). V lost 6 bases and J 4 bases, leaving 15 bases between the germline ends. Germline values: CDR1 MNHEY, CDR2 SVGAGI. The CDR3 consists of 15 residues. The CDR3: CASSARQVFNEKLFF. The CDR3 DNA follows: TGTGCCAGCAGCGCCAGACAGGTCTTTAATGAAAAACTGTTTTTT.

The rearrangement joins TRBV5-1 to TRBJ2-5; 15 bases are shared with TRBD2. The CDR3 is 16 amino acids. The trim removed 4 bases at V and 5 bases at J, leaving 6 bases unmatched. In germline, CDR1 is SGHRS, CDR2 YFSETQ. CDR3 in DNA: TGCGCCAGCAGCAAGGGACTAGCGGGGGGTGATGAGACCCAGTACTTC. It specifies CASSKGLAGGDETQYF.

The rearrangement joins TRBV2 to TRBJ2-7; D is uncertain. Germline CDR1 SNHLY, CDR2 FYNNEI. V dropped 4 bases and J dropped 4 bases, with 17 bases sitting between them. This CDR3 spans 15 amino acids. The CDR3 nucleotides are TGTGCCAGCAGTGCCGGGTCCCGTCGGCCGTACGAGCAGTACTTC. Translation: CASSAGSRRPYEQYF. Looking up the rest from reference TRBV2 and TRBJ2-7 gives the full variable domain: EPEVTQTPSHQVTQMGQEVILRCVPISNHLYFYWYRQILGQKVEFLVSFYNNEISEKSEIFDDQFSVERPDGSNFTLKIRSTKLEDSAMYFCASSAGSRRPYEQYFGPGTRLTVT.

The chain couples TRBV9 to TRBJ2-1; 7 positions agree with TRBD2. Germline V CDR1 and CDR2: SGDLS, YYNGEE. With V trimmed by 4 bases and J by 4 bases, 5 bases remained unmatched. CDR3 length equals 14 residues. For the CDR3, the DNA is TGTGCCAGCAGCCAACTAGCGTCATACAATGAGCAGTTCTTC. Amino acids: CASSQLASYNEQFF.

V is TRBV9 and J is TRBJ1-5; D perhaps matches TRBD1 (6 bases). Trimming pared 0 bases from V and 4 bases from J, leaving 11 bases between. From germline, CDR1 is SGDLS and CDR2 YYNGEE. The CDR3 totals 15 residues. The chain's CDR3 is CASSVGPGQNQPQHF. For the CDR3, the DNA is TGTGCCAGCAGCGTAGGTCCGGGACAAAATCAGCCCCAGCATTTT.

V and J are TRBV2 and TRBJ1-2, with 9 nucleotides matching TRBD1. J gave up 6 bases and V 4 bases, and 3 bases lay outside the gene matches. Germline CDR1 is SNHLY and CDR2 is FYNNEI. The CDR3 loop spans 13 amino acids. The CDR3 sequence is CASSVQGANGYTF. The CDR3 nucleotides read TGTGCCAGCAGTGTACAGGGGGCGAATGGCTACACCTTC. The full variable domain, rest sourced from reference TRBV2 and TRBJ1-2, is EPEVTQTPSHQVTQMGQEVILRCVPISNHLYFYWYRQILGQKVEFLVSFYNNEISEKSEIFDDQFSVERPDGSNFTLKIRSTKLEDSAMYFCASSVQGANGYTFGSGTRLTVV.

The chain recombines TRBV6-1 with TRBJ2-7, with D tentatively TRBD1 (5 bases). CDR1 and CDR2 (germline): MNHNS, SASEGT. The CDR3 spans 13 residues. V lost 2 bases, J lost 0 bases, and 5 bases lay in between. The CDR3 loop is CASSEQGSYEQYF. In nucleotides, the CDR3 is TGTGCCAGCAGTGAACAGGGCTCCTACGAGCAGTACTTC.

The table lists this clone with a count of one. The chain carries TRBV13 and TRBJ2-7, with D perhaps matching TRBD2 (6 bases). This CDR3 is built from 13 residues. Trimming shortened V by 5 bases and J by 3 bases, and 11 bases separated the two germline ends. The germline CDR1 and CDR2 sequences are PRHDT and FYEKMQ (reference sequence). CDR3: CASSPLGGYEQYF. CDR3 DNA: TGTGCCAGCAGCCCACTCGGGGGCTACGAGCAGTACTTC.

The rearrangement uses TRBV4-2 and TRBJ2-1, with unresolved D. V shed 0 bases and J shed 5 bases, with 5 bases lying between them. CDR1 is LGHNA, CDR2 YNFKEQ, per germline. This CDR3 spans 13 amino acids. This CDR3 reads CASSQDSNNEQFF. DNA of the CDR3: TGTGCCAGCAGCCAAGATAGCAACAATGAGCAGTTCTTC.